This T cell receptor beta chain was sequenced in a study of T cells after yellow fever vaccination (dated by TCRdb to between 2019 and 2020). With regard to the full study: The SMART-Seq v4 Ultra Low Input RNA kit was used to prepare libraries from fractions with low cell numbers. To track T-cell clones before and after primary and booster YFV17D yellow fever vaccination, bulk TCR alpha and beta repertoires were sequenced longitudinally. Two healthy male donors, one aged 18 to 29 and one aged 30 to 40 years, made up the cohort. Blood was drawn at multiple timepoints before and after primary and secondary immunization, with bulk PBMC replicates and cell subsets isolated. Broad study findings and their caveats: Compared with the primary T-cell response, the secondary T-cell response was weaker but faster, peaking on day 5 rather than day 15. A small fraction of clonotypes showed up in both the CD4 and CD8 compartments, probably as a result of convergent recombination. Most clones expanded after primary vaccination (roughly 96% of CD4 and about 85% of CD8) were re-detected after the booster, suggesting that broad memory maintenance occurred. Computational filtering was needed because FACS-sorted repertoires could contain abundant contaminating clonotypes from the bulk population. The study included only a couple of donors, which limits how far the findings can be generalized.

Worth noting for this clonotype: Its specific antigen is unknown. No much larger clone is present one base from it, and per-base qualities are unavailable.

In light of the paper, this sample's treatment or condition label describes: live attenuated yellow fever vaccine strain. At every blood-draw timepoint, two biological replicates of bulk PBMCs were collected. PBMCs were isolated from peripheral blood using a standard Ficoll-Paque protocol. TriZol was used to extract RNA from bulk PBMCs, CD4 and CD8 fractions, and dextramer-positive and dextramer-negative fractions. The germline V gene specifies KGHSH as CDR1 and LQKENI as CDR2. CDR3 length: 15 amino acids, cysteine to phenylalanine. Kept here is only the CDR3 DNA, which spans 45 bases and is read in frame from base 1. The V and J ends are trimmed by 3 bases and 6 bases, leaving 17 bases between them. Synthesis of TCR cDNA relied on 5'RACE template switching, a step that introduced a universal primer site along with unique molecular identifiers. Priming for cDNA synthesis came from both the TCR alpha and TCR beta constant segments. Library amplification used two PCR steps, and the second PCR step added sample barcodes and sequencing adapters. Sequencing of libraries was done on Illumina HiSeq 2500 (2x100 bp) or NovaSeq (2x150 bp). The study's processing was this. Demultiplexing of reads and collapsing into UMI consensus sequences were performed with MIGEC, and V(D)J alignment was carried out with MiXCR. Using edgeR on replicate PBMC samples, clonotypes were called vaccine-responding if FDR was below 0.01 and the log2 fold change was above 5 up to day 15. Each bulk clonotype was labeled CD4 or CD8 based on which sequenced repertoire, CD4 or CD8, contained the clonotype at higher abundance. The public reads were reanalyzed by TCRdb: fastp trimming at Q25, MiXCR alignment, in-frame beta chains only. Identical CDR3 protein sequences are pooled into one entry, listed with their most common genes and DNA. TCRdb's processing, not the study's, gives the V and J calls here. In all, the sample holds 500,000 to 650,000 distinct CDR3 sequences, and roughly 12% of those were seen once. The biggest ten clones account for more than 13% of the sample.

The chain is encoded by TRBV18 joined to TRBJ1-2; TRBD1 could be the D gene, as 5 bases match. The sample consisted of PBMCs, taken on the day of the yellow fever booster vaccination. The source is a man younger than 40 who received the YFV17D yellow fever vaccine. The CDR3 has the sequence CASSPGTYSDNGYTF. Read as DNA, the sequence is TGTGCCAGCTCACCCGGGACTTATTCCGACAATGGCTACACCTTC.